This TCR beta chain derives from a study of CD8+ T cells in alopecia areata. Points on this clone: The target antigen is unknown.

Reverse transcription of extracted RNA yielded cDNA, which provided the sequencing template. Sequenced by immunoSEQ multiplex PCR; TCRdb stores in-frame clones only, minus some. Of roughly 150,000 clones in the sample, around half were seen once. CDR1 and CDR2 (germline): LNHDA, SQIVND (reference sequence). The CDR3 is 14 amino acids. V was pared by 5 bases and J by 7 bases, with 10 bases of the junction left unmatched. General study points: The study found higher clonality in lesional than normal scalp, especially in alopecia totalis/universalis.

This chain uses TRBV19 with TRBJ2-7; 8 bases match TRBD1. Sequenced material: CD8+ T cells sorted from blood, taken at week 0. The receptor's source is a human donor with alopecia areata. CDR3 DNA sequence: TGTGCCAGTAGTTCCCGGGACAGGCTCCGAGAGCAGTACTTC. Translating gives CASSSRDRLREQYF.